This TCR beta chain appears in the sequencing data of a study of blood T cells in healthy people across ages. This CDR3 has 13 amino acids. Germline V gene lookup returns CDR1 SEHNR and CDR2 FQNEAQ (reference sequence). As regards this clonotype: Its antigen remains unidentified. A junction end diverges from the germline sequence, so it may reflect a read error.

Alongside a J-beta primer mix, a sample-barcoded 5' primer served in a second PCR lasting roughly 7 to 11 cycles. TCRdb independently ran MiXCR on the 5' RACE reads; one entry per CDR3 protein. The sample shows fewer than 1.5 million distinct CDR3 sequences, about 43% of them seen only once. Per sample, extraction of total RNA gave at least 5.5 micrograms in every case. Overall study findings and caveats: Among long-lived donors, naive CD4+ cells were more numerous and diversity higher than in aged donors. Leaving the PBMCs unsorted stopped any conclusive comparison of naive versus antigen-experienced cells. Investigators viewed diversity estimates from one million T cells as underestimates, the study reported.

The chain has TRBV7-9 and TRBJ2-1; D is perhaps TRBD1 or TRBD2 (5 bases each). The clonotype comes from a woman between 18 and 29 years old in good health. The sequenced sample was blood. CDR3 bases: TGTACCAGCAGCTTGGTTGAGGGGAATGAGCAGTTCTTC. It encodes CTSSLVEGNEQFF.